The source of this TCR beta chain is a study of cytomegalovirus exposure and HLA in healthy donors. Overall study results and limits: In the 120 validation repertoires, about 94% of cluster scores exceeded 0, per a later analysis.

Assay used: immunoSEQ multiplex PCR; TCRdb lists only in-frame clones, some missing. The repertoire consists of roughly 140,000 clones, with around nine tenths occurring once and the leading ten covering approximately 8.5%. Germline-derived CDR1 and CDR2 are SGHNT and YYREEE (reference sequence). V lost 4 bases and J lost 0; bases outside the gene matches: 7. This CDR3 has 15 amino acids. Notes on this clone: Its cognate antigen is unknown.

The donors were in the roughly 130-subject validation cohort; that cohort was separate from the roughly 730-subject first cohort. The source material was PBMCs. The receptor was isolated from a young woman in good health and CMV-seropositive. The genes are TRBV5-4 and TRBJ2-7; the match to TRBD1 covers 7 bases. CDR3 residues: CASSNRDSSSYEQYF. CDR3 bases: TGTGCCAGCAGCAACCGGGACAGCAGCTCCTACGAGCAGTACTTC.